This TCR beta chain appears in the sequencing data of a study of T cells after yellow fever vaccination. Study-wide results and caveats: Researchers report a weaker secondary response that nonetheless peaked faster, day 5 versus 15. Once the booster was given, most primary-vaccination clones reappeared, at over 95% for CD4 and more than 85% for CD8. Any FACS-sorted repertoire could hold abundant clonotypes that contaminate it from the bulk population.

CDR1 and CDR2 from the germline V gene are KGHDR and SFDVKD. The ends were cut back, 4 bases at V and 0 bases at J, with 11 bases in the middle. The CDR3 contains 16 residues. 5'RACE template switching added a universal primer site and UMIs to TCR cDNA. TCRdb reanalysed the 5' RACE reads using MiXCR and keeps one entry per CDR3 protein. The top ten clones hold 36% of a sample with about 63,000 distinct CDR3 sequences, about 7% of them seen once. The sample holds many counts of this clonotype. What it recognizes is unknown. The chain couples TRBV24-1 to TRBJ2-2; tentatively, D is TRBD1 or TRBD2 (5 bases each). The receptor was isolated from a man under 40 who received the YFV17D yellow fever vaccine. The material sequenced was CD8+ T cells sorted from PBMCs, taken 15 days after the yellow fever booster vaccination. As DNA, the CDR3 is TGTGCCACCAGTGACTTGGGACGTACGAACACCGGGGAGCTGTTTTTT. This gives the protein CATSDLGRTNTGELFF.